Detailed here is one T cell receptor (beta chain). Its specific antigen is unknown. The CDR3 runs 15 amino acids, cysteine and phenylalanine included. CDR3 DNA is the only sequence kept; it has 45 bases, read in frame from the first base. Sequences SGHAT (CDR1) and FQNNGV (CDR2) are obtained from the germline V gene. V is pruned by 5 bases and J by 3 bases, leaving 6 bases of the junction without a gene match. The library was prepared using the immunoSEQ multiplex PCR assay. For the multiplex PCR, a mixture combining 60 forward primers for TCR Vbeta segments and 13 reverse primers for TCR Jbeta segments was used. Amplification of the CDR3 region of rearranged TCR beta genes was performed with a multiplex PCR assay on genomic DNA. On the Illumina HiSeq System, the amplified TCR beta libraries were sequenced as 87-base-pair reads. From the authors' description of their analysis: Across the 670 or so repertoires, a later analysis counted tens of millions of unique TCR beta chains, around 11 million of which were shared by at least two donors. Raw reads were error-corrected and collapsed into unique sequences with a nearest-neighbor algorithm that merged closely related sequences to remove PCR and sequencing errors. V, D and J gene segments were assigned by aligning CDR3 sequences to IMGT reference sequences. For a sequence to be retained, a match of at least six nucleotides to both a V gene segment and a J gene segment was required. A rearrangement counted as productive if the CDR3 had no stop codons and remained in frame with V and J, and every other rearrangement counted as non-productive. CDR3 was defined by IMGT convention, running from the second conserved V-encoded cysteine to the conserved J-encoded phenylalanine. In an earlier analysis of around 570 of the donors, sequences lacking an unambiguous match to a single V gene segment were excluded. In an earlier analysis of approximately 590 of the donors, a V segment was called functional when productive rearrangements were above 56.7%, and segregating when the standard deviation between donors exceeded 5%. To diagnose cytomegalovirus status from the catalog of TCR beta chain sequences, a statistical classification framework was built. In a later analysis, V and J genes were assigned by comparing TCR nucleotide sequences against IMGT/GENE-DB human TR gene sequences. The TCRdist pipeline was used in a later analysis to assign CDR3 sequences and most-parsimonious VDJ recombination scenarios. A later analysis defined each TCR beta chain by its CDR3 amino acid sequence plus V-gene family, and excluded reads lacking a unique V-gene family. As a way to deal with suspected cross-contamination and a sequencing artifact, a later analysis dropped 640 or so nucleotide sequences that were highly shared and had low generation probability. A later analysis calculated a clonal expansion index for each public chain from normalized within-repertoire ranks of inferred template counts. A later analysis computed generation probabilities with a VDJ recombination model fitted to out-of-frame rearrangements, and checked the results against IGoR. In a later analysis, TCR-TCR, TCR-HLA and TCR-CMV co-occurrence was scored with hypergeometric tests, and a repertoire-size bias correction was applied to TCR pairs. In a later analysis, false discovery rates were estimated by permuting HLA or CMV assignments 20 times. A later analysis grouped co-occurring TCRs with DBSCAN, adding TCRdist sequence similarity when clustering within HLA-allele-positive subsets. Repertoires with fewer than 30,000 or more than 120,000 public chains, plus five repertoires with anomalous nucleotide sharing, were excluded from co-occurrence clustering. The immuneACCESS repertoire file appears here via TCRdb, limited to in-frame rearrangements. These files lack a portion of the clones; in checked studies, under half of the deficit traces to unresolved V genes, and the cause of the others is not known. The V and J calls and clone size come from that table; D and trimming were worked out from the DNA. The table kept for this sample lists under 150,000 clones. The ten largest account for about 2.5% of the sample.

This sample was taken from a study of cytomegalovirus exposure and HLA in healthy donors (dated by TCRdb to 2015 to 2018). Turning to the overall study: According to an earlier analysis of several hundred of the donors, about 170 million T cells yielded roughly 110 million unique TCR beta sequences and around 280 Gb of sequence data. The T cell repertoires of 666 subjects were profiled by immunosequencing and related to cytomegalovirus serostatus. Rather than using new phenotypic data, the later analysis identified candidate immune exposures from TCR beta sequences and from how often those sequences occurred across donors. A later genetic analysis used genome-wide SNP genotypes for about 55% of the 666 donors, treating that subset as a discovery cohort. Donor age, sex, ethnicity and CMV serostatus were collected together with the repertoire data. HLA typing included class I and class II loci at four-digit resolution. Every discovery cohort repertoire had been produced on one sequencing platform. The study was designed to test whether signatures of past pathogen exposure could be identified by cataloging public T cell receptors. An early release that covered about 600 HLA-typed donors contained approximately 300 gigabases of sequencing data and tens of millions of unique TCR sequences. Of the roughly 400 genotyped donors, approximately 81% were placed in the genetic ancestry cluster associated with self-reported Caucasian donors. In addition to the first cohort of 500 to 850 subjects, a separate validation cohort of 120 different subjects was used. Among about 360 genotyped donors of the cohort, an average of approximately 240,000 unique TCR beta nucleotide sequences were sequenced per donor, around a sixth of them non-productive. To predict cytomegalovirus infection status, the study brought together high-throughput TCR immunosequencing, statistical association of individual TCRs with disease status, and machine learning. In an earlier analysis of 587 of the donors, high-throughput TCR beta sequencing was used to judge whether each TCR beta V gene segment behaved as functional or pseudogenic. A later analysis re-examined previously published TCR beta repertoires from more than 550 donors and added high-resolution HLA genotyping to investigate patterns of TCR occurrence. A handful of DR-DQ haplotypes were treated as single units for association and clustering because of strong linkage in the cohort. The number of donors typed differed by locus, with about 620-630 for A, B, C, DRB1 and DQB1, more than 500 for DQA1, 600 to 610 for DPA1, and 450 to 480 for DPB1. Points the paper makes about the study in general: In vitro tests confirmed that three of the cytomegalovirus-associated TCR beta chains recognize cytomegalovirus antigens. In an earlier analysis of a few hundred of the donors, most TCR beta V segments were observed in productive rearrangements about 87% or about 30% of the time, broadly matching IMGT annotations. A later analysis associated 16,951 TCR beta sequences with specific HLA alleles at a false discovery rate of 0.05. A further reported finding was that TCR beta sequences accurately predicted the HLA-A and HLA-B alleles for most subjects in the first cohort. In a later analysis, HLA-associated TCR beta chains were found to be more clonally expanded and to have lower generation probabilities than equally common non-associated chains. Because counts were too low, 15 to 20 rarely observed V segments, including chromosome 9 orphons, were left out of the earlier analysis of about 620 of the donors. The authors suggested that the approach could potentially be generalized to other disease states and immunological phenotypes. While some public TCRs were present in many individuals, most TCR sequences turned up only very rarely across donors. In the study, around 150 TCR beta chains were listed as associated with cytomegalovirus. According to a later analysis, parvovirus B19, influenza, CMV and Epstein-Barr virus appeared linked to several top co-occurrence clusters. A later genetic analysis associated a missense DCLRE1C variant with V-gene and J-gene trimming of TCR beta chains, and an independent cohort replicated the association. The only immune exposure information available for the cohort was CMV serostatus. According to a later analysis, TCR association rates differed among HLA loci, with DRB1 alleles showing the most associated TCRs and HLA-C alleles showing the fewest. Assigning TCR associations to individual alleles was difficult when HLA alleles, especially DR and DQ, strongly co-occurred. The cohort was sequenced for TCR beta chains only, and without alpha or paired-chain data the features that could be detected were limited. According to a later genetic analysis, donors in an Asian-associated ancestry cluster had fewer N-insertions in productive TCRs than the roughly 670-donor mean. A cluster of highly shared sequence variants was judged likely to be a technical artifact of the sequencing pipeline. Because HLA typing was unavailable for some donors at each locus, only the typed subset was used in association tests. Linkage disequilibrium might explain the correlated functional status among segregating V segments, but an unknown experimental factor could not be excluded. The 87-base-pair reads could not distinguish some IMGT-functional V segments, including TRBV6-2 and TRBV6-3, so those segments were excluded. The classifier was reported to diagnose cytomegalovirus status with high specificity and sensitivity in both the original and validation cohorts. In a later analysis, most CMV-associated TCR beta chains were found to appear HLA-restricted, with HLA associations seemingly driven largely by CMV exposure. The presence/absence analyses assumed that sequencing depth was roughly uniform across donors, and that assumption may not be true.

The cohort consisted of some 730 healthy bone marrow donors. At the time of sampling, all cohort members were nominally healthy, though unrecorded immune exposures were likely present. The donor tested CMV seronegative and was one of the 352 seronegative cohort members. A peripheral blood sample was provided by each donor, and peripheral blood mononuclear cells were used for TCR beta sequencing. Genomic DNA extraction from the blood cell samples was performed with the Qiagen DNeasy Blood Extraction Kit. The sequence derives from a man in his forties or fifties in good health and CMV-seronegative. The source material was PBMCs. The V and J segments used are TRBV11-2 and TRBJ2-7, with 11 junctional bases fitting TRBD2. The DNA sequence is given as TGTGCCAGCAGCCCCCGCGGGACTAGCGGCTACGAGCAGTACTTC. The encoded protein is CASSPRGTSGYEQYF.